The 14 T cell receptor beta chains below come from one sample, sequenced in a study of CD8+ T cells in alopecia areata. RNA was extracted and reverse transcribed into cDNA as the sequencing template. Method: immunoSEQ multiplex PCR; TCRdb's copy keeps in-frame clones and lacks some. Of around 120,000 clones listed, around 50% are singletons. The sequencing sample was made of NKG2D-low CD8+ T cells sorted from blood. The receptors were sampled from a human donor with alopecia areata.

The chain recombines TRBV4-1 with TRBJ2-5; the D is unclear. Per germline, CDR1 MGHRA and CDR2 YSYEKL. V gave up 2 bases and J gave up 9 bases, with 10 bases separating them. The CDR3 has 12 amino acids. CDR3 residues: CASSQSDWAQYF. CDR3 DNA sequence: TGCGCCAGCAGCCAATCGGATTGGGCCCAGTACTTC.

This chain joins TRBV29-1 and TRBJ2-7; 8 bases map to TRBD2. Trimming removed 5 bases from V and 6 bases from J; junction bases left unmatched: 6. Germline V gene lookup returns CDR1 SQVTM and CDR2 ANQGSEA. This CDR3 contains 12 residues. For the CDR3, the DNA is TGCAGCGTTCTTCGGGAGGGCCGCGAGCAGTACTTC. It yields the protein CSVLREGREQYF.

The rearrangement uses TRBV9 and TRBJ2-3; possible D gene TRBD1, 6 bases. Between the trimmed V and J ends, which lost 2 bases and 0 bases, there was a span of 10 bases. From germline, CDR1 is SGDLS and CDR2 YYNGEE. The CDR3 runs to 15 residues. The CDR3 loop reads CASSVGQTSTDTQYF. In DNA, the CDR3 is TGTGCCAGCAGCGTCGGACAGACTAGCACAGATACGCAGTATTTT.

The chain carries TRBV29-1 and TRBJ2-3, with D tentatively TRBD1 or TRBD2 (5 bases each). Germline V gene lookup returns CDR1 SQVTM and CDR2 ANQGSEA. V was shortened by 0 bases and J by 3 bases, with 10 bases between the two germline ends. This CDR3 is 14 amino acids long. The CDR3 here is CSVEEGVRTDTQYF. CDR3 coding DNA: TGCAGCGTTGAAGAGGGGGTGAGGACAGATACGCAGTATTTT.

The chain combines TRBV4-1 with TRBJ1-2; tentative D call: TRBD1 (5 bases). The CDR3 runs to 13 residues. Trimming took off 1 base at V and 7 bases at J, with 10 bases between the two ends. Per germline, CDR1 MGHRA and CDR2 YSYEKL. CDR3 amino acids: CASSQGSGLGYTF. As DNA, the CDR3 is TGCGCCAGCAGCCAAGGGTCGGGGCTTGGCTACACCTTC.

The chain recombines TRBV7-9 with TRBJ1-4; TRBD1 is a possible D gene (5 bases). This CDR3 spans 13 amino acids. CDR1 and CDR2 from the germline V gene are SEHNR and FQNEAQ (reference sequence). V was cut by 8 bases and J by 6 bases, with 13 bases left in between. The CDR3 DNA follows: TGTGCCAGCGGGGGTGGGACGCATGAAAAACTGTTTTTT. It yields the protein CASGGGTHEKLFF.

This clone was seen more than once but under ten times. The chain employs TRBV28 and TRBJ2-2, with 8 bases that match TRBD2. Per germline, CDR1 MDHEN and CDR2 SYDVKM. The junction had 10 bases not matched to a gene; V was cut back by 8 bases and J by 5 bases. The CDR3 has 15 residues. As DNA, the CDR3 is TGTGCCAGCCATGGAGCGGGGGCGTTAACCGGGGAGCTGTTTTTT. Translated: CASHGAGALTGELFF.

The V and J genes are TRBV29-1 and TRBJ2-7; 8 positions agree with TRBD1. CDR1 and CDR2 (germline): SQVTM, ANQGSEA. V shed 2 bases and J 6 bases; nucleotides not matched to a gene: 6. This CDR3 is 13 amino acids long. The CDR3 loop reads CSVELDRVGEQYF. Here the CDR3 DNA reads TGCAGCGTTGAATTGGACAGGGTCGGCGAGCAGTACTTC.

The chain combines TRBV5-4 with TRBJ2-3; 7 bases agree with TRBD2. CDR3 length equals 15 residues. V lost 4 bases to trimming and J lost 1 base; unmatched junction nucleotides: 6. Per the germline V gene, CDR1 is SGHNT and CDR2 is YYREEE (reference sequence). The CDR3 spells CASSTSGDGTDTQYF. CDR3 DNA sequence: TGTGCCAGCAGCACAAGCGGGGACGGCACAGATACGCAGTATTTT.

The chain recombines TRBV4-3 with TRBJ2-5; no definite D call. There are 14 residues in the CDR3. Trimming shortened V by 0 bases and J by 5 bases, and 10 bases separated the two germline ends. CDR1 LGHNA and CDR2 YSLEER come from the germline V gene. The chain's CDR3 is CASSQEVIGETQYF. The DNA of the CDR3 is TGCGCCAGCAGCCAAGAAGTGATTGGGGAGACCCAGTACTTC.

V is TRBV27 and J is TRBJ2-7, with no clear D. The ends were cut back, 5 bases at V and 6 bases at J, with 5 bases in the middle. The CDR3 consists of 10 residues. In germline, CDR1 is MNHEY, CDR2 SMNVEV (reference sequence). DNA for the CDR3: TGTGCCAGCAGTGCACTCGAGCAGTACTTC. Translated, it gives CASSALEQYF.

CDR3 nucleotides: TGCAGCGTTGAAGATGGGATGGTGGGCGGGTATGAGCAGTTCTTC. It is translated as CSVEDGMVGGYEQFF. The chain is built from TRBV29-1 and TRBJ2-1; D possibly corresponds to TRBD2 (5 bases). The ends were cut back, 0 bases at V and 8 bases at J, with 17 bases in the middle. Germline CDR1 and CDR2: SQVTM and ANQGSEA. The CDR3 has 15 residues.

This clone was recorded a few times. The chain has TRBV29-1 and TRBJ2-7; 10 nucleotides align to TRBD1. CDR1 is SQVTM and CDR2 is ANQGSEA in the germline V gene. The V segment lost 3 bases and the J segment 3 bases; nucleotides outside the gene matches: 2. The CDR3 is made up of 13 amino acids. The CDR3 is CSVDWDRGYEQYF. DNA for the CDR3: TGCAGCGTTGATTGGGACAGGGGCTACGAGCAGTACTTC.

This clone occurred a few times. The genes are TRBV12-5 and TRBJ2-5, with D perhaps TRBD1 or TRBD2 (5 bases each). The CDR3 is 13 amino acids. Germline CDR1 LGHNT, CDR2 FRNRAP. V gave up 5 bases and J gave up 2 bases, with 9 bases separating them. CDR3: CASGGDGQETQYF. The CDR3 region has the DNA TGTGCTAGTGGTGGGGACGGTCAAGAGACCCAGTACTTC.